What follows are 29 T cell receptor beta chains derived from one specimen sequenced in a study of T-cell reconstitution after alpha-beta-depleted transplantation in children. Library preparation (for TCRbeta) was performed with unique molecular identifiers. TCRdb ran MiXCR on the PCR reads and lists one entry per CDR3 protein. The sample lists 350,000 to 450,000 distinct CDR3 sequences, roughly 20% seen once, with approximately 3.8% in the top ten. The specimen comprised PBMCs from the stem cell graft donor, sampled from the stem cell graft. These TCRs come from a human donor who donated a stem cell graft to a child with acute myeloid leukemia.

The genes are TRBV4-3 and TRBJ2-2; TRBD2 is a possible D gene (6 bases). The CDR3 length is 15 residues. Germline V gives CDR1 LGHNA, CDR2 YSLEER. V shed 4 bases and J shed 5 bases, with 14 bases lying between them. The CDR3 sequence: CASSLGSGGTGELFF. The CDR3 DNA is TGCGCCAGCAGCCTTGGTTCCGGGGGAACCGGGGAGCTGTTTTTT.

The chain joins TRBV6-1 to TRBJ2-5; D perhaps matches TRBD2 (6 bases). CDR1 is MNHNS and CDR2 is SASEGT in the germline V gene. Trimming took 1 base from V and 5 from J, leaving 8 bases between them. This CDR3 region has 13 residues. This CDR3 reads CASSEGGDETQYF. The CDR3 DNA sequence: TGTGCCAGCAGTGAAGGCGGGGACGAGACCCAGTACTTC.

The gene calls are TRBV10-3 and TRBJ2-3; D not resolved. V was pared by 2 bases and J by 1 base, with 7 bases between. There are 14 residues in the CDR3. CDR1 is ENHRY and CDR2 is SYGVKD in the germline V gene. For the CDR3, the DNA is TGTGCCATCAGTGAGGGGATCGGCACAGATACGCAGTATTTT. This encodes CAISEGIGTDTQYF.

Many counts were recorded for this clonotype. As DNA, the CDR3 is TGTGCCACCAGTGACCAGACAGGGGGCTTCAATGAGCAGTTCTTC. As protein: CATSDQTGGFNEQFF. The chain carries TRBV24-1 and TRBJ2-1, with 10 bases matching TRBD1. The CDR3 is made up of 15 amino acids. J lost 6 bases, V lost 4 bases, and 5 bases had no gene match. Germline loops: CDR1 KGHDR, CDR2 SFDVKD.

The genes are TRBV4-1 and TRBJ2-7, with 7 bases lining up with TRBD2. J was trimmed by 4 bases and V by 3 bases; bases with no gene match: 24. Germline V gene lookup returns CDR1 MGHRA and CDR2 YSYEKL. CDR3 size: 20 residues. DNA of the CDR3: TGCGCCAGCAGCCATAGAGGGAGGGAGAGTTTTCTAGCGGAGAAATACGAGCAGTACTTC. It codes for CASSHRGRESFLAEKYEQYF.

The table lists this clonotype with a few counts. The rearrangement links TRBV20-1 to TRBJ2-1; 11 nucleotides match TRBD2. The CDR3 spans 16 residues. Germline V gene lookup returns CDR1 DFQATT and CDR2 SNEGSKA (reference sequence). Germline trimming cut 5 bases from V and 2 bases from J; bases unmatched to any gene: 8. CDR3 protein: CSARTGLAGPYNEQFF. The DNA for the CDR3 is TGCAGTGCTCGAACCGGACTAGCGGGCCCCTACAATGAGCAGTTCTTC.

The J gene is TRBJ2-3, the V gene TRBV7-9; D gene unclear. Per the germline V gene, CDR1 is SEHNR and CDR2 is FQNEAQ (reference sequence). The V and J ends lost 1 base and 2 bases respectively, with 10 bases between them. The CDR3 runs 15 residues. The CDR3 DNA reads TGTGCCAGCAGCTTAGTGCTAGGTTACACAGATACGCAGTATTTT. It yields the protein CASSLVLGYTDTQYF.

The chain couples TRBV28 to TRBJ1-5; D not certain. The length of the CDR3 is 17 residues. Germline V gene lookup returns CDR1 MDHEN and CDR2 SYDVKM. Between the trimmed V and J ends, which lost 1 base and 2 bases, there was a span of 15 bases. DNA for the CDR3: TGTGCCAGCAGTTTATCCTGGTGGCGGCAGGGCAATCAGCCCCAGCATTTT. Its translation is CASSLSWWRQGNQPQHF.

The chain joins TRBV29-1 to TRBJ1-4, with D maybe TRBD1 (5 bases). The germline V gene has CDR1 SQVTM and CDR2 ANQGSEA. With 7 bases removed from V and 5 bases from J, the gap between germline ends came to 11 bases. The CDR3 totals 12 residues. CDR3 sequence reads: CSGGDGNEKLFF. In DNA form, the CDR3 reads TGCAGCGGGGGGGACGGGAATGAAAAACTGTTTTTT.

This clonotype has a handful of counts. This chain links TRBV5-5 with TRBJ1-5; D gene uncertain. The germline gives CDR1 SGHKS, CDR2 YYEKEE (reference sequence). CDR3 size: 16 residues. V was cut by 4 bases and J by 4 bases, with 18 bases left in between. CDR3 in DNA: TGTGCCAGCAGCGCCGGTTGGAACCCTAGAAATCAGCCCCAGCATTTT. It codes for CASSAGWNPRNQPQHF.

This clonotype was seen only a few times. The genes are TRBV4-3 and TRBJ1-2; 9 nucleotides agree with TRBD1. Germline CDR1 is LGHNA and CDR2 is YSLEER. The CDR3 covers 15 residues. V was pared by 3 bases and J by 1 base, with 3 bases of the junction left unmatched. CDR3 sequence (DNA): TGCGCCAGCAGCCAGAGACAGGGGGTTAACTATGGCTACACCTTC. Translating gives CASSQRQGVNYGYTF.

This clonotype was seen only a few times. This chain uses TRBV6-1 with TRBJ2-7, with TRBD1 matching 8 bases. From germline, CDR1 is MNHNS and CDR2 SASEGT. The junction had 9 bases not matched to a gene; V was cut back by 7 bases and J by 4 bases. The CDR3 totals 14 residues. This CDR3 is CASIRATGGYEQYF. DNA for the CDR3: TGTGCCAGCATCAGAGCCACAGGGGGGTACGAGCAGTACTTC.

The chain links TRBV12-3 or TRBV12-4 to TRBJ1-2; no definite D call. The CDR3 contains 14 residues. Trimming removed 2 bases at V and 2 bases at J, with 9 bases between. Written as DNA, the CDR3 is TGTGCCAGCAGTTTATCGGGCAGGAACTATGGCTACACCTTC. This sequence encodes CASSLSGRNYGYTF.

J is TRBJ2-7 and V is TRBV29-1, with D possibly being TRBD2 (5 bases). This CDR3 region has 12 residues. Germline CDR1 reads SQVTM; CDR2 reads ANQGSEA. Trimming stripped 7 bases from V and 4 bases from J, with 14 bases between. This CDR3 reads CSGLTPPYEQYF. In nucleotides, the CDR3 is TGCAGCGGACTAACTCCTCCGTACGAGCAGTACTTC.

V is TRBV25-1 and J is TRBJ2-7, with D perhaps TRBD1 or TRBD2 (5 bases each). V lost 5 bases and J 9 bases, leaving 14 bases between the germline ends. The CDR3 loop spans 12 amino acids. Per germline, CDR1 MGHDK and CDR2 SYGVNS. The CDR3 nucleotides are TGTGCCAGCAGTCCCATGGGGGTCGCGCAGTACTTC. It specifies CASSPMGVAQYF.

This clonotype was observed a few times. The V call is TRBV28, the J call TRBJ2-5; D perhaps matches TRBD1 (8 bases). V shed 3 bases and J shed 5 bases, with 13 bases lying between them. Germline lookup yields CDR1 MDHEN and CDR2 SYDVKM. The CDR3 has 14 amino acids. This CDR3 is CASSFDRGGETQYF. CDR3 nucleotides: TGTGCCAGCAGTTTCGACAGGGGAGGGGAGACCCAGTACTTC.

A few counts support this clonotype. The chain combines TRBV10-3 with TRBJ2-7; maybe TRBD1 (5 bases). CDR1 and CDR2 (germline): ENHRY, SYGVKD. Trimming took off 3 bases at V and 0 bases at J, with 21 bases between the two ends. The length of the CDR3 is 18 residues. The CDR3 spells CAISDRGESTESSYEQYF. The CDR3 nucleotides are TGTGCCATCAGTGATCGTGGAGAGTCGACAGAAAGCTCCTACGAGCAGTACTTC.

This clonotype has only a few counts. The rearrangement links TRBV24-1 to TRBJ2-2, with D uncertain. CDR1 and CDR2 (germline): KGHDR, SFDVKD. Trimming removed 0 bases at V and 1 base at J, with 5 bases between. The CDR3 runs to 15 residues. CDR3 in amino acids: CATSDLLENTGELFF. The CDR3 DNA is TGTGCCACCAGTGATTTGCTGGAGAACACCGGGGAGCTGTTTTTT.

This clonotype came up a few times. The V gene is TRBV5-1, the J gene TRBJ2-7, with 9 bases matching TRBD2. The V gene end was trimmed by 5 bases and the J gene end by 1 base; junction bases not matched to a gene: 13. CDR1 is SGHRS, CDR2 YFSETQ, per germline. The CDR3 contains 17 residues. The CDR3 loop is CASRRTSASGGSYEQYF. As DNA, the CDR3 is TGCGCCAGCAGACGGACTAGCGCTTCGGGAGGATCCTACGAGCAGTACTTC.

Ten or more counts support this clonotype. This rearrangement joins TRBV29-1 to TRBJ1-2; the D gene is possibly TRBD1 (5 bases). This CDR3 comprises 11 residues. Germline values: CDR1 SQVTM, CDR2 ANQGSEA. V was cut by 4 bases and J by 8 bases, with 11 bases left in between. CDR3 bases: TGCAGCGTTGCAGGGTTGGGCGGCTACACCTTC. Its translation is CSVAGLGGYTF. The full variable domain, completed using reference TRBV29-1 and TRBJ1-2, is SAVISQKPSRDICQRGTSLTIQCQVDSQVTMMFWYRQQPGQSLTLIATANQGSEATYESGFVIDKFPISRPNLTFSTLTVSNMSPEDSSIYLCSVAGLGGYTFGSGTRLTVV.

The CDR3 protein is CAISVTETGDTGELFF. CDR3 DNA sequence: TGTGCCATCAGTGTAACAGAGACAGGGGACACCGGGGAGCTGTTTTTT. This chain links TRBV10-3 with TRBJ2-2; 8 positions match TRBD1. The germline V gene has CDR1 ENHRY and CDR2 SYGVKD. Germline trimming cut 4 bases from V and 3 bases from J; bases unmatched to any gene: 7. CDR3 length equals 16 residues.

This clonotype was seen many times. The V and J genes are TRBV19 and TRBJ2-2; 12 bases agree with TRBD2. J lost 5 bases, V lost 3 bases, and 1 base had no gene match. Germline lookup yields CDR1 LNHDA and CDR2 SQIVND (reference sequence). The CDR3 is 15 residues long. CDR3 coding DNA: TGTGCCAGTAGTATGACTAGCGGGGGAACCGGGGAGCTGTTTTTT. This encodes CASSMTSGGTGELFF.

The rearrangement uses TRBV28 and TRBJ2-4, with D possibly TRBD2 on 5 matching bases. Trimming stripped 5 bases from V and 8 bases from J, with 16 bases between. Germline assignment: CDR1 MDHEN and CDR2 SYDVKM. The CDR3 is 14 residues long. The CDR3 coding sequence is TGTGCCAGCAGTCTCGTAGCGAGTCAGCACATTCAGTACTTC. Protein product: CASSLVASQHIQYF.

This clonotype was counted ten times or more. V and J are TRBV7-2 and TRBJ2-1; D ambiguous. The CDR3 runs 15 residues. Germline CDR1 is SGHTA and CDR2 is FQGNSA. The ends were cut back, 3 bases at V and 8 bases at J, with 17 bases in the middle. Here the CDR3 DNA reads TGTGCCAGCAGCTTTCGGAGTGACGGGTGGGATGAGCAGTTCTTC. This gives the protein CASSFRSDGWDEQFF. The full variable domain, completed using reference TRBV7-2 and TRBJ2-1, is GAGVSQSPSNKVTEKGKDVELRCDPISGHTALYWYRQSLGQGLEFLIYFQGNSAPDKSGLPSDRFSAERTGGSVSTLTIQRTQQEDSAVYLCASSFRSDGWDEQFFGPGTRLTVL.

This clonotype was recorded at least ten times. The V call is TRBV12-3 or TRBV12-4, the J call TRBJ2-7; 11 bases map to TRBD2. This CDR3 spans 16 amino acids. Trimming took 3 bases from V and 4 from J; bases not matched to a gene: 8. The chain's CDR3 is CASSFPLAGDRYEQYF. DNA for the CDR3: TGTGCCAGCAGTTTCCCACTAGCGGGAGATCGGTACGAGCAGTACTTC.

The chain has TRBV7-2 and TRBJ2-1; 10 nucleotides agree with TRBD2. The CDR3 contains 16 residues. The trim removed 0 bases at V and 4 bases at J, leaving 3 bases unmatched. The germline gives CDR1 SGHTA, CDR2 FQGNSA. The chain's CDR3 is CASSLAGTSVYNEQFF. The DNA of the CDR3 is TGTGCCAGCAGCTTAGCCGGGACTAGCGTTTACAATGAGCAGTTCTTC.

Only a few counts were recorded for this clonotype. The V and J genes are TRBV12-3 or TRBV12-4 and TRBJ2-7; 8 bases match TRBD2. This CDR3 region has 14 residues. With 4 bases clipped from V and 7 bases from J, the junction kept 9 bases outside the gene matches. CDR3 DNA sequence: TGTGCCAGCAGTTCCCCCGGGAGGGCCGGTGAGCAGTACTTC. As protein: CASSSPGRAGEQYF.

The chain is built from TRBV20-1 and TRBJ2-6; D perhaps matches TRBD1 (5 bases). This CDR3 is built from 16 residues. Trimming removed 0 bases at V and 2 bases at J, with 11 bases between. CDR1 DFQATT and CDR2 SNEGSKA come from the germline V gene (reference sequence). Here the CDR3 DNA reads TGCAGTGCTAGAGATTTTCAGGGTACTGGGGCCAACGTCCTGACTTTC. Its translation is CSARDFQGTGANVLTF.

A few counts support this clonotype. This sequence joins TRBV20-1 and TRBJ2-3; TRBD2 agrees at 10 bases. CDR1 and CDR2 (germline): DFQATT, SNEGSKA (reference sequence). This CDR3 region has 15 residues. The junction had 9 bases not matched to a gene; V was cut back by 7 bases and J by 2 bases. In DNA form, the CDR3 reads TGCAGTGGAACGATAGCGGGGGGACTCACAGATACGCAGTATTTT. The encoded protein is CSGTIAGGLTDTQYF.